This TCR beta chain stems from a study of blood T cells in healthy people across ages. Study conclusions and caveats: Versus aged donors, long-lived donors had higher diversity and more naive CD4+ cells.

Worth noting for this clonotype: Antigen: not known.

Peripheral blood, about 9.3 milliliters per donor, was collected. PBMCs, at least 7 million per sample, were isolated. The length of the CDR3 is 15 residues. V dropped 5 bases and J dropped 1; count of bases not matched to a gene: 7. Germline V gene data show CDR1 as SGHTA and CDR2 as FQGTGA. A sample-barcoded 5' primer and a J-beta primer mix were used in a second PCR of roughly 7 to 12 cycles. Through a template-switch adaptor with 12 random nucleotides, each cDNA molecule received a tag. TCRdb re-derived calls from the 5' RACE reads in MiXCR, one entry per CDR3 protein. This sample has about 680,000 distinct CDR3 sequences, with roughly 49% found just once.

The material sequenced was blood. The receptor's source is an older woman in good health. The chain is built from TRBV7-3 and TRBJ1-1; 7 bases fit TRBD1. CDR3 protein: CASSPNRGGNTEAFF. The DNA for the CDR3 is TGTGCCAGCAGCCCTAACAGGGGAGGGAACACTGAAGCTTTCTTT.